The present entry profiles one TCR beta chain with its context. Expressed TCRB transcripts got sequenced, as all isolated RNA was reverse transcribed. Assay used: immunoSEQ multiplex PCR; TCRdb lists only in-frame clones, some missing. This sample has roughly 610,000 clones; roughly a sixth occur once, and the top ten carry about 0.097%. This record comes from a study of beta chain features in type 1 diabetes. From germline, CDR1 is SGHTA and CDR2 FQGTGA. Trimming removed 4 bases at V and 0 bases at J, with 13 bases between. This CDR3 has 15 amino acids. This TCR came from a man between 18 and 29 years old in good health. The V call is TRBV7-3, the J call TRBJ2-7; D is ambiguous. The specimen sequenced was naive CD4+ T cells from blood. CDR3 in amino acids: CASSYAPTSSYEQYF. DNA of the CDR3: TGTGCCAGCAGCTATGCCCCTACGAGCTCCTACGAGCAGTACTTC.